A single TCR beta chain is shown here with its context. It has no known antigen specificity. No per-base quality is available; no much larger clone lies one base away. The source of the sample is a study of cytomegalovirus exposure and HLA in healthy donors listed by TCRdb under 2017. Concerning the study at large: An earlier analysis of roughly 610 of the donors reported approximately 280 Gb of sequence data and around 110 million unique TCR beta sequences obtained from 150 million to 200 million T cells. In a later analysis, previously published TCR beta repertoires from 500 to 750 donors were re-analyzed and high-resolution HLA genotyping was added so that TCR occurrence patterns could be studied. Typing coverage varied by locus: roughly 629-640 donors for A, B, C, DRB1 and DQB1; more than 500 for DQA1; more than 600 for DPA1; roughly 470 for DPB1. A later genetic analysis used genome-wide SNP genotypes for about 65% of the roughly 700 donors, treating that subset as a discovery cohort. The aim of the study was to test whether cataloging public T cell receptors could identify signatures of past pathogen exposure. Along with the approximately 650-subject first cohort, a separate validation cohort of 120 different subjects was used. Roughly 290 gigabases of sequencing data and around 85 million unique TCR sequences made up an early release that covered several hundred HLA-typed donors. Rather than drawing on any new phenotypic data, the later analysis identified candidate immune exposures from TCR beta sequences and the way those sequences occurred across donors. Every repertoire in the discovery cohort had been generated on one and the same sequencing platform. High-throughput TCR immunosequencing, statistical association of individual TCRs with disease status, and machine learning were combined to predict cytomegalovirus infection status. Using immunosequencing, the study profiled T cell repertoires from around 670 subjects and related those repertoires to cytomegalovirus serostatus. Donor age, sex, ethnicity and CMV serostatus were compiled together with the repertoire data. Across about 370 genotyped donors of the cohort, an average of approximately 220,000 unique TCR beta nucleotide sequences per donor were sequenced, and about a sixth of those sequences were non-productive. HLA typing included class I and class II loci at four-digit resolution. Among the 398 genotyped donors, around 81% belonged to the genetic ancestry cluster associated with self-reported Caucasian donors. An earlier analysis of about 620 of the donors applied high-throughput TCR beta sequencing to assess whether each TCR beta V gene segment acted as functional or pseudogenic. Because of strong linkage in the cohort, roughly five DR-DQ haplotypes were treated as single units for association and clustering. What the study reported, not specific to this receptor: Strong co-occurrence of HLA alleles, especially DR and DQ, made assigning TCR associations to individual alleles difficult. At a false discovery rate of 0.05, a later analysis linked around 15,000 TCR beta sequences to specific HLA alleles. The authors suggested that the approach could potentially be generalized to other disease states and immunological phenotypes. Most CMV-associated TCR beta chains appeared to be HLA-restricted in a later analysis, and the HLA associations seemed to be driven largely by CMV exposure. Sequencing depth was assumed to be roughly uniform across donors in the presence/absence analyses, though that assumption may not hold. According to a later analysis, parvovirus B19, influenza, CMV and Epstein-Barr virus appeared linked to several top co-occurrence clusters. Immune exposure information for the cohort was limited to CMV serostatus. Because counts were too low, 15 or so rarely observed V segments, including chromosome 9 orphons, were excluded from the earlier analysis of under 650 of the donors. In a later genetic analysis, a missense DCLRE1C variant was associated with V-gene and J-gene trimming of TCR beta chains, and the association was replicated in an independent cohort. Some IMGT-functional V segments, including TRBV6-2 and TRBV6-3, could not be told apart with the 87-base-pair reads, so those segments were excluded. A later analysis found that HLA-associated TCR beta chains were more clonally expanded and had lower generation probabilities than equally common non-associated chains. In the study, about 150 TCR beta chains were listed as associated with cytomegalovirus. Most TCR sequences were seen in very few donors, while some public TCRs were found in many individuals. Linkage disequilibrium might explain the correlated functional status among segregating V segments, but an unknown experimental factor could not be ruled out. An earlier analysis of approximately 590 of the donors showed that most TCR beta V segments appeared in productive rearrangements either about 87% or about 30% of the time, which broadly matched IMGT annotations. HLA typing was unavailable for some donors at each locus, so association tests used only the typed subset. In a later analysis, the rate of TCR association differed among HLA loci, with DRB1 alleles having the most associated TCRs and HLA-C alleles having the fewest. A further reported finding was that TCR beta sequences accurately predicted the HLA-A and HLA-B alleles for most subjects in the first cohort. This cohort had only TCR beta chains sequenced, and the lack of alpha or paired-chain data limited which features could be detected. A cluster of highly shared sequence variants was judged likely to represent a technical artifact of the sequencing pipeline. According to a later genetic analysis, donors in an Asian-associated ancestry cluster had fewer N-insertions in productive TCRs than the roughly 660-donor mean. A few of the identified cytomegalovirus-associated TCR beta chains were confirmed in vitro to be specific for cytomegalovirus antigens. In both the original and validation cohorts, the classifier was reported to diagnose cytomegalovirus status with high specificity and sensitivity.

In total, just over 650 healthy bone marrow donors made up the cohort. All cohort members were sampled while nominally healthy, although unrecorded immune exposures were likely present. The donor tested CMV seropositive and was one of the 289 seropositive cohort members. A peripheral blood sample was provided by each donor, and peripheral blood mononuclear cells were used for TCR beta sequencing. The Qiagen DNeasy Blood Extraction Kit was used to extract genomic DNA from the blood cell samples. Libraries came from the immunoSEQ multiplex PCR assay. A mixture of 60 forward primers for TCR Vbeta segments and 13 reverse primers for TCR Jbeta segments was used in the multiplex PCR. Amplification of the CDR3 region of rearranged TCR beta genes was performed with a multiplex PCR assay on genomic DNA. The Illumina HiSeq System was used to sequence the amplified TCR beta libraries as 87-base-pair reads. The paper's processing steps were these. A later analysis counted 65 million to 90 million unique TCR beta chains across the 666 repertoires, and roughly 9.9 million of these chains were shared by at least two donors. A nearest-neighbor algorithm error-corrected the raw reads and collapsed the reads into unique sequences, merging closely related sequences to remove PCR and sequencing errors. Alignment of CDR3 sequences to IMGT reference sequences was used to assign V, D and J gene segments. Each retained sequence needed at least a six-nucleotide match to both a V gene segment and a J gene segment. A rearrangement counted as productive if the CDR3 had no stop codons and remained in frame with V and J, and every other rearrangement counted as non-productive. Following IMGT convention, CDR3 was defined as the stretch from the second conserved V-encoded cysteine up to the conserved J-encoded phenylalanine. The earlier analysis of approximately 590 of the donors excluded any sequence lacking an unambiguous match to a single V gene segment. An earlier analysis of several hundred of the donors called V segments functional above 56.7% productive rearrangements and segregating when the between-donor standard deviation exceeded 5%. A statistical classification framework was built to diagnose cytomegalovirus status from the catalog of TCR beta chain sequences. In a later analysis, TCR nucleotide sequences were compared against IMGT/GENE-DB human TR gene sequences so that V and J genes could be assigned. The TCRdist pipeline was used in a later analysis to assign CDR3 sequences and most-parsimonious VDJ recombination scenarios. In a later analysis, each TCR beta chain was defined by its CDR3 amino acid sequence together with its V-gene family, and reads without a unique V-gene family were excluded. As a way to deal with suspected cross-contamination and a sequencing artifact, a later analysis dropped 450 to 600 nucleotide sequences that were highly shared and had low generation probability. In a later analysis, a clonal expansion index for each public chain was calculated from normalized within-repertoire ranks of inferred template counts. In a later analysis, generation probabilities were computed with a VDJ recombination model fitted to out-of-frame rearrangements, and the resulting probabilities were checked against IGoR. In a later analysis, TCR-TCR, TCR-HLA and TCR-CMV co-occurrence was scored with hypergeometric tests, and a repertoire-size bias correction was applied to TCR pairs. A later analysis estimated false discovery rates by permuting HLA or CMV assignments 20 times. A later analysis grouped co-occurring TCRs with DBSCAN, adding TCRdist sequence similarity when clustering within HLA-allele-positive subsets. Repertoires with fewer than 30,000 or more than 120,000 public chains, plus five repertoires with anomalous nucleotide sharing, were excluded from co-occurrence clustering. Sourced from immuneACCESS, this table was stored by TCRdb with only in-frame sequences that have V and J called. A share of the clones is absent; for the studies checked, an unresolved V gene accounts for under half, and the remainder has no known explanation. That table supplies the V and J calls and clone size; D and trimming were determined from the DNA. The sample has roughly 190,000 clones on record, 70% to 80% of them singletons. The ten largest clones represent 13% to 15% of the sample.

According to the germline V gene, CDR1 reads SGHRS and CDR2 reads YFSETQ. The CDR3 holds 16 amino acids from the cysteine to the phenylalanine. The sequence is cut down to CDR3 DNA, 48 bases in frame from base 1. V and J are truncated by 3 bases and 5 bases respectively, leaving an intervening sequence of 20 bases. The chain is assembled from TRBV5-1 and TRBJ1-1, with no confidently assigned D gene. Sequencing was done on a sample of PBMCs. The receptor was derived from a woman in her thirties in good health and CMV-seropositive. In nucleotides, the sequence is TGCGCCAGCAGCTCCCAGACGCGGGGATCCGGGACTGAAGCTTTCTTT. It codes for CASSSQTRGSGTEAFF. Reference TRBV5-1 and TRBJ1-1 genes cover what lies past the CDR3, so the full variable domain is KAGVTQTPRYLIKTRGQQVTLSCSPISGHRSVSWYQQTPGQGLQFLFEYFSETQRNKGNFPGRFSGRQFSNSRSEMNVSTLELGDSALYLCASSSQTRGSGTEAFFGQGTRLTVV.